This T cell receptor beta chain stems from a study of T cells in Graves' hyperthyroidism and ophthalmopathy. General study findings and limits: Most thyroid clonotypes that were expanded above 0.001 also turned up in blood.

CDR3 size: 12 residues. From germline, CDR1 is SGDLS and CDR2 YYNGEE. The V and J ends lost 0 bases and 8 bases respectively, with 9 bases between them. Notes on this clonotype: What it binds is not known.

Amplification of TCR beta CDR3 regions used RNA as the template. First-round RT-PCR of the TCR CDR3 relied on the HTBI primer set. TCRdb analysed the multiplex PCR reads with MiXCR anew, one entry per CDR3 protein. The sample shows roughly 570,000 distinct CDR3 sequences, about 45% of them seen only once. V gene TRBV9 combines with J gene TRBJ2-7, with D unresolved. The TCR originated in an adult woman with Graves' disease, either hyperthyroidism or ophthalmopathy (not recorded which). Sequencing was done on a sample of peripheral blood or thyroid tissue (not recorded which). The CDR3 DNA sequence: TGTGCCAGCAGCGTAGGTCGGAATCAGCAGTACTTC. Its protein product is CASSVGRNQQYF.